This T cell receptor beta chain is from a study of blood T cell repertoires in COVID-19. Original methodology: Reference gene primer amplification gave estimated nucleated cell counts. Assay used: immunoSEQ multiplex PCR; TCRdb lists only in-frame clones, some missing. D and trimming come from the DNA, and the V and J calls and clone size come from that table. The table includes about 220,000 clones, around 85% detected once. Germline CDR1 is SEHNR and CDR2 is FQNEAQ (reference sequence). CDR3 length equals 16 residues. V lost 1 base and J lost 4, with 16 bases in between. This clonotype was obtained from a young woman who had recovered from COVID-19. The sequencing sample was made of peripheral blood. The chain has TRBV7-9 and TRBJ1-2, with a weak D call TRBD1 (5 bases). The CDR3 bases are TGTGCCAGCAGCTTAGGCAGGGTTTTTGAAGGCTATGGCTACACCTTC. It translates to CASSLGRVFEGYGYTF.